The rows below give T cell receptor beta chains drawn from one sample of a study of CD8+CD57+ T cells in acquired aplastic anemia. TCRdb used MiXCR to reprocess the reads, holding one entry per CDR3 protein. The repertoire includes roughly 170,000 distinct CDR3 sequences, 60% to 70% of them detected once, and over 40% sits in the top ten. Sequencing was done on a sample of sorted CD4+, CD8+, or CD8+CD57+ T cells (not recorded which) from PBMCs. These receptors all stem from a human donor in good health. The CDR3 runs from the conserved cysteine through the conserved F or W. D genes are given only for firm matches. Clone size is not always given. Where it is, it says once, few, many or a class for expanded clones.

clone size	J gene	V gene	D gene	CDR3 DNA	CDR3 protein
.	TRBJ1-4	TRBV29-1	.	TGCAGCGTTGCCGGTAGGGACGAAAAACTGTTTTTT	CSVAGRDEKLFF
.	TRBJ2-7	TRBV20-1	.	TGCAGTGCTAGAGAACTAGAGGAGCAGTACTTC	CSARELEEQYF
.	TRBJ1-1	TRBV9	.	TGTGCCAGCGGCCAAACTGGTATGGAGACAGGTGAAGCTTTCTTT	CASGQTGMETGEAFF
.	TRBJ1-2	TRBV24-1	.	TGTGCCACCAGTGCCCATAACTATGGCTACACCTTC	CATSAHNYGYTF
.	TRBJ2-1	TRBV10-3	TRBD1	TGTGCCATCAGTGAATGGGACAGGGGAAATGAGCAGTTCTTC	CAISEWDRGNEQFF
.	TRBJ2-2	TRBV12-3/TRBV12-4	.	TGTGCCAGCAGTTTAGGTCCGGCCGGGGAGCTGTTTTTT	CASSLGPAGELFF
.	TRBJ2-7	TRBV4-3	.	TGCGCCAGCAGCCAAGTCGGGCAGGCCTACGAGCAGTACTTC	CASSQVGQAYEQYF
few	TRBJ2-1	TRBV9	TRBD2	TGTGCCAGCAGCCCGAGCCAGGCGGGAGCTGAGCAGTTCTTC	CASSPSQAGAEQFF
many	TRBJ2-7	TRBV7-8	TRBD2	TGTGCCAGCAGTCGACTAGCGGGAGGCTACGAGCAGTACTTC	CASSRLAGGYEQYF
.	TRBJ2-7	TRBV29-1	.	TGCAGCTTAATGTGGACAGAGACATACTACGAGCAGTACTTC	CSLMWTETYYEQYF
many	TRBJ1-5	TRBV2	.	TGTGCCAGCACCGTGGGGGAAGGCAATCAGCCCCAGCATTTT	CASTVGEGNQPQHF
many	TRBJ1-2	TRBV7-9	.	TGTGCCAGCAGCTTAGCGCGCGGTTTGGGCTATGGCTACACCTTC	CASSLARGLGYGYTF
.	TRBJ2-2	TRBV7-3	.	TGTGCCAGCAGCTTAAGACTCAACACCGGGGAGCTGTTTTTT	CASSLRLNTGELFF
.	TRBJ2-5	TRBV9	TRBD2	TGTGCCAGCAGCGTAGACGGGGGGTGGGAGACCCAGTACTTC	CASSVDGGWETQYF